The present entry profiles one T cell receptor beta chain with its context. The antigen is undetermined. This sample was taken from a study of cytomegalovirus exposure and HLA in healthy donors. Study-level background: There were 100 million to 120 million unique TCR beta sequences, drawn from about 190 million T cells, in an earlier analysis.

Study outcomes and limitations: The majority of TCR sequences were rare, yet some public TCRs appeared in many donors. Reportedly, fewer N-insertions than the 666-donor mean appeared in an Asian-associated ancestry cluster in a later analysis.

V was pared by 4 bases and J by 8 bases, with 8 bases of the junction left unmatched. The CDR3 is made up of 13 amino acids. Germline loops: CDR1 SQVTM, CDR2 ANQGSEA. Primers included in the PCR were 60 Vbeta and 13 Jbeta primers. Libraries were prepared by immunoSEQ multiplex PCR; TCRdb keeps only in-frame clonotypes and omits some of them. The repertoire holds roughly 130,000 clones, roughly 78% seen once, with about 2.5% in the top ten. The TCR was taken from a man aged 25 to 40 in good health and CMV-seronegative. Sequences were obtained from PBMCs. The chain uses TRBV29-1 and TRBJ2-1, with 7 bases matching TRBD1. The CDR3 reads CSVGGGLMDEQFF. The CDR3, as DNA: TGCAGCGTTGGAGGGGGCTTAATGGATGAGCAGTTCTTC.